This paragraph reports one T cell receptor beta chain. Antigen: not known. The sample's treatment: roughly 10-day PBMC culture with coronavirus spike peptide pools or control peptides (ViraFEST assay). The sample is drawn from a study of vaccination and CD4 T cells after COVID-19. The CDR3 runs 16 residues. Germline CDR1 reads SGHNT; CDR2 reads YENEEA. V was pared by 5 bases and J by 4 bases, with 11 bases of the junction left unmatched. With the Oncomine TCR Beta short-read assay, DNA from cultured CD4+ T cells was sequenced. MiXCR, run by TCRdb on the PCR reads, gives a single entry per CDR3 protein. The table has under 15,000 distinct CDR3 sequences, 50% seen once.

Specimen: CD4+ T cells from blood, cultured in vitro. The sequence came from a human donor who had recovered from COVID-19. The chain is built from TRBV11-3 and TRBJ2-5; 9 positions agree with TRBD2. Here the CDR3 reads CASSRRGGGGAETQYF. CDR3 sequence (DNA): TGTGCCAGCAGCCGGAGGGGCGGGGGGGGCGCAGAGACCCAGTACTTC.